These 26 T cell receptor beta chains originate from one sample sequenced in a study of CD8 T cells in ankylosing spondylitis (TCRdb year 2017). Library prep was done by 5' RACE. Sequencer: Illumina HiSeq 2500. The raw public reads went through TCRdb reprocessing: fastp at Q25, MiXCR clone calling, in-frame beta chains kept. A single entry per CDR3 protein holds the most common genes and DNA from its merged rows. The sample profile shows about 240,000 distinct CDR3 sequences; around 9.1% of them were found once. Around 6.8% of the sample goes to the ten largest clones. The specimen was blood, either unsorted or a sorted T cell fraction (not recorded which). The receptors stem from a male donor with ankylosing spondylitis or in good health (not recorded which).

This clonotype was seen a handful of times. The chain joins TRBV5-1 to TRBJ2-7; 9 bases are shared with TRBD2. CDR3 length: 15 residues. The germline V gene has CDR1 SGHRS and CDR2 YFSETQ. Unmatched junction bases numbered 7, after V lost 0 bases and J lost 6 bases. CDR3 sequence reads: CASSLEWTSVGEQYF. CDR3 DNA: TGCGCCAGCAGCTTGGAATGGACTAGCGTGGGCGAGCAGTACTTC.

This clonotype was recorded a few times. The chain links TRBV7-9 to TRBJ2-4; D gene uncertain. V was trimmed by 6 bases and J by 8 bases, leaving 11 bases between them. Germline V gene lookup returns CDR1 SEHNR and CDR2 FQNEAQ (reference sequence). The CDR3 has 12 residues. The CDR3 sequence: CASSSYLDIQYF. Here the CDR3 DNA reads TGTGCCAGCAGTTCCTATTTGGACATTCAGTACTTC.

This clonotype has a count of ten or more. The rearrangement uses TRBV4-1 and TRBJ1-6, with 9 positions matching TRBD1. The CDR3 has 17 residues. In germline, CDR1 is MGHRA, CDR2 YSYEKL. J lost 10 bases, V lost 6 bases, and 16 bases had no gene match. CDR3 sequence: CASSPGIWTGAGSPLHF. CDR3 nucleotides: TGCGCCAGCAGTCCCGGTATTTGGACAGGGGCTGGGTCACCCCTCCACTTT.

There are many counts of this clonotype. This chain joins TRBV5-1 and TRBJ2-1; 8 bases agree with TRBD1. The CDR3 is made up of 16 amino acids. Germline V gene data show CDR1 as SGHRS and CDR2 as YFSETQ. V was clipped by 0 bases and J by 5 bases; unmatched bases: 7. CDR3 protein: CASSLEGTGNNNEQFF. The CDR3 nucleotides read TGCGCCAGCAGCTTGGAAGGGACAGGCAATAACAATGAGCAGTTCTTC.

This clonotype was observed at least ten times. The CDR3: CSARTGATEAFF. In DNA, the CDR3 is TGCAGTGCTAGAACAGGGGCTACTGAAGCTTTCTTT. This rearrangement joins TRBV20-1 to TRBJ1-1, with 7 bases lining up with TRBD1. V lost 2 bases to trimming and J lost 5 bases; unmatched junction nucleotides: 2. The CDR3 runs 12 residues. CDR1 and CDR2 from the germline V gene are DFQATT and SNEGSKA (reference sequence).

This clonotype was seen a handful of times. The chain combines TRBV20-1 with TRBJ2-6, with D maybe TRBD2 (5 bases). Trimming removed 1 base from V and 4 bases from J, with 17 bases in between. CDR1 and CDR2 (germline): DFQATT, SNEGSKA (reference sequence). The CDR3 has 17 residues. The CDR3 DNA reads TGCAGTGCTAGAGCGGGCCAATCGCTAGCCGGGGCCAACGTCCTGACTTTC. It codes for CSARAGQSLAGANVLTF.

There are many counts of this clonotype. This chain connects TRBV5-1 to TRBJ2-1; 8 bases map to TRBD2. V shed 4 bases and J 1 base; nucleotides not matched to a gene: 7. CDR1 SGHRS and CDR2 YFSETQ come from the germline V gene. This CDR3 region has 16 residues. The CDR3 loop reads CASSPTGGHSYNEQFF. The CDR3 DNA follows: TGCGCCAGCAGCCCGACGGGGGGGCATTCCTACAATGAGCAGTTCTTC. The full variable domain, with the rest looked up from reference TRBV5-1 and TRBJ2-1, is KAGVTQTPRYLIKTRGQQVTLSCSPISGHRSVSWYQQTPGQGLQFLFEYFSETQRNKGNFPGRFSGRQFSNSRSEMNVSTLELGDSALYLCASSPTGGHSYNEQFFGPGTRLTVL.

This clonotype came up a few times. This chain connects TRBV25-1 to TRBJ2-7; D gene uncertain. From germline, CDR1 is MGHDK and CDR2 SYGVNS. The ends were cut back, 1 base at V and 3 bases at J, with 7 bases in the middle. The CDR3 loop spans 13 amino acids. The DNA for the CDR3 is TGTGCCAGCAGTGAATCGGGCAACTACGAGCAGTACTTC. Translation gives CASSESGNYEQYF.

This clonotype was detected ten times or more. This rearrangement joins TRBV10-3 to TRBJ2-7; D gene uncertain. Germline CDR1 and CDR2: ENHRY and SYGVKD. The CDR3 runs 12 residues. Trimming removed 4 bases from V and 6 bases from J, with 10 bases in between. As DNA, the CDR3 is TGTGCCATCAGTGGAAGCTCGGGCGAGCAGTACTTC. Protein: CAISGSSGEQYF.

This clonotype was detected ten times or more. The chain recombines TRBV7-9 with TRBJ1-4; a weak D match, TRBD1 (6 bases). The CDR3 runs 15 residues. Trimming cost V 5 bases and J 5 bases, with 15 bases left between them. In germline, CDR1 is SEHNR, CDR2 FQNEAQ (reference sequence). This CDR3 is CASSPTGSRNEKLFF. The CDR3 DNA is TGTGCCAGCAGCCCTACAGGGAGTAGGAATGAAAAACTGTTTTTT.

In its sample, this clonotype was seen many times. The genes are TRBV12-3 or TRBV12-4 and TRBJ2-5; the match to TRBD1 covers 11 bases. The CDR3 runs 15 residues. J was trimmed by 7 bases and V by 1 base; bases with no gene match: 5. The CDR3 coding sequence is TGTGCCAGCAGTTTAGGGACAGGGGGCGCGAGGACCCAGTACTTC. It specifies CASSLGTGGARTQYF.

There are a few counts of this clonotype. The chain is built from TRBV7-3 and TRBJ2-1; TRBD2 is a possible D gene (6 bases). The germline V and J ends were trimmed by 4 bases and 5 bases, with 15 bases remaining between them. This CDR3 has 15 amino acids. Germline CDR1 reads SGHTA; CDR2 reads FQGTGA. The CDR3 loop is CASSSSSAGNNEQFF. The CDR3 coding sequence is TGTGCCAGCAGCTCCTCTAGCGCAGGGAACAATGAGCAGTTCTTC.

This clonotype has more than one count but fewer than ten. The V gene is TRBV7-3, the J gene TRBJ1-1; possible D gene TRBD1, 5 bases. Trimming took off 2 bases at V and 2 bases at J, with 12 bases between the two ends. This CDR3 spans 15 amino acids. Germline CDR1 and CDR2: SGHTA and FQGTGA. The CDR3 here is CASSLEAGRNTEAFF. For the CDR3, the DNA is TGTGCCAGCAGCTTAGAAGCAGGGCGCAACACTGAAGCTTTCTTT. The full variable domain, with the rest looked up from reference TRBV7-3 and TRBJ1-1, is GAGVSQTPSNKVTEKGKYVELRCDPISGHTALYWYRQSLGQGPEFLIYFQGTGAADDSGLPNDRFFAVRPEGSVSTLKIQRTERGDSAVYLCASSLEAGRNTEAFFGQGTRLTVV.

This clonotype was detected ten times or more. DNA of the CDR3: TGCAGTGCTAGAGATATCCGGATCTCTGGAAACACCATATATTTT. Translated: CSARDIRISGNTIYF. The chain combines TRBV20-1 with TRBJ1-3; D gene ambiguous. Between the trimmed V and J ends, which lost 0 bases and 0 bases, there was a span of 9 bases. The germline V gene encodes CDR1 DFQATT and CDR2 SNEGSKA (reference sequence). The CDR3 runs to 15 residues.

Many counts were recorded for this clonotype. The J gene is TRBJ2-2, the V gene TRBV5-1; possibly TRBD2 for D (5 bases). Germline V CDR1 and CDR2: SGHRS, YFSETQ. The CDR3 is 14 residues long. The V and J ends lost 0 bases and 4 bases respectively, with 7 bases between them. Written as DNA, the CDR3 is TGCGCCAGCAGCTTGGGGAGGTCCACCGGGGAGCTGTTTTTT. It yields the protein CASSLGRSTGELFF.

The chain is built from TRBV27 and TRBJ1-2; tentative D call: TRBD1 (5 bases). Germline assignment: CDR1 MNHEY and CDR2 SMNVEV (reference sequence). The ends were cut back, 0 bases at V and 3 bases at J, with 14 bases in the middle. The CDR3 is made up of 16 amino acids. The CDR3 region is CASSLSMRGEYYGYTF. Written as DNA, the CDR3 is TGTGCCAGCAGTTTATCGATGCGGGGCGAATACTATGGCTACACCTTC.

For this clonotype: A much larger clone lies one base from this, so it may be a read error. The V gene is TRBV20-1, the J gene TRBJ2-3; TRBD1 matches 8 bases. In germline, CDR1 is DFQATT, CDR2 SNEGSKA (reference sequence). The CDR3 extends over 14 amino acids. With V trimmed by 6 bases and J by 2 bases, 7 bases remained unmatched. DNA of the CDR3: TGCAGTGCGCCCACAGGGGGGATCACAGATACGCAGTATTTT. As protein: CSAPTGGITDTQYF.

This clonotype came up many times. The DNA for the CDR3 is TGTGCCAGCAGCCCCACAGGGGGCTTTGGTAATGAAAAACTGTTTTTT. Its protein is CASSPTGGFGNEKLFF. This chain uses TRBV7-6 with TRBJ1-4; TRBD1 agrees at 9 bases. CDR1 is SGHVS, CDR2 FNYEAQ, per germline. The CDR3 sequence is 16 residues long. V shed 5 bases, J shed 4 bases, and the junction held 8 bases outside the gene matches.

This clonotype was observed at least ten times. At one boundary the junction diverges from the germline segment, which might be a read error. The rearrangement joins TRBV5-1 to TRBJ2-7; TRBD2 might be the D (5 bases). This CDR3 is built from 12 residues. The germline V gene has CDR1 SGHRS and CDR2 YFSETQ. The CDR3 sequence is CASSEGTYAQYF. The CDR3 nucleotides read TGCGCCAGCAGTGAGGGAACCTACGCGCAGTACTTC.

This clonotype was detected many times. J is TRBJ2-7 and V is TRBV20-1; TRBD2 aligns across 8 bases. V was pared by 6 bases and J by 1 base, with 8 bases of the junction left unmatched. This CDR3 has 14 amino acids. CDR1 DFQATT and CDR2 SNEGSKA come from the germline V gene (reference sequence). In nucleotides, the CDR3 is TGCAGTGCCCGCAGCGGGAGAGAGTCCTACGAGCAGTACTTC. It specifies CSARSGRESYEQYF.

This clonotype was recorded at least ten times. The chain has TRBV29-1 and TRBJ1-1; no firm D call. The CDR3 has 13 residues. The germline V gene has CDR1 SQVTM and CDR2 ANQGSEA. With 6 bases removed from V and 4 bases from J, the gap between germline ends came to 15 bases. CDR3 residues: CSVAGPAGTEAFF. In DNA form, the CDR3 reads TGCAGCGTGGCGGGTCCCGCGGGCACTGAAGCTTTCTTT. Full variable domain (outside the CDR3, taken from reference TRBV29-1 and TRBJ1-1): SAVISQKPSRDICQRGTSLTIQCQVDSQVTMMFWYRQQPGQSLTLIATANQGSEATYESGFVIDKFPISRPNLTFSTLTVSNMSPEDSSIYLCSVAGPAGTEAFFGQGTRLTVV.

This clonotype turned up a few times. The rearrangement links TRBV5-4 to TRBJ2-3; D may match TRBD1 or TRBD2 (7 bases each). The CDR3 is made up of 16 amino acids. Trimming left V 4 bases short and J 3 bases short, with 18 bases between. Per the germline V gene, CDR1 is SGHNT and CDR2 is YYREEE (reference sequence). The CDR3 region has the DNA TGTGCCAGCAGCCCGTCAGGGGGAGGGGGAACAGATACGCAGTATTTT. This gives the protein CASSPSGGGGTDTQYF. The whole variable domain, filled in from reference TRBV5-4 and TRBJ2-3, reads ETGVTQSPTHLIKTRGQQVTLRCSSQSGHNTVSWYQQALGQGPQFIFQYYREEENGRGNFPPRFSGLQFPNYSSELNVNALELDDSALYLCASSPSGGGGTDTQYFGPGTRLTVL.

In this sample, this clonotype turned up many times. This chain uses TRBV19 with TRBJ1-2; D is possibly TRBD1 (5 bases). This CDR3 is built from 14 residues. V dropped 6 bases and J dropped 4 bases, with 15 bases sitting between them. Germline-derived CDR1 and CDR2 are LNHDA and SQIVND (reference sequence). This CDR3 reads CASRLPGFGYGYTF. The CDR3 region has the DNA TGTGCCAGTAGACTCCCAGGGTTCGGCTATGGCTACACCTTC.

The chain's CDR3 is CASSLKAPNPIQYF. DNA for the CDR3: TGTGCCAGCAGCTTGAAGGCCCCTAACCCCATTCAGTACTTC. V usage is TRBV5-4 and J usage is TRBJ2-4, with D uncertain. Germline CDR1 is SGHNT and CDR2 is YYREEE (reference sequence). CDR3 length: 14 amino acids. V was clipped by 1 base and J by 9 bases, with 14 bases between them.

The V and J genes are TRBV9 and TRBJ1-1; D is possibly TRBD1 (6 bases). Germline CDR1 SGDLS, CDR2 YYNGEE. The V end was cut by 0 bases, the J end by 3 bases, with 6 bases between. The CDR3 runs 13 residues. The CDR3 loop is CASSVDRDTEAFF. The CDR3 DNA is TGTGCCAGCAGCGTAGACAGGGACACTGAAGCTTTCTTT.

The rearrangement joins TRBV7-2 to TRBJ2-7, with 7 positions matching TRBD1. From germline, CDR1 is SGHTA and CDR2 FQGNSA. There are 15 residues in the CDR3. V lost 5 bases and J lost 3; bases outside the gene matches: 10. Here the CDR3 DNA reads TGTGCCAGCAGCCCGGAACCGGGACAGAGCTACGAGCAGTACTTC. Encoded protein: CASSPEPGQSYEQYF.